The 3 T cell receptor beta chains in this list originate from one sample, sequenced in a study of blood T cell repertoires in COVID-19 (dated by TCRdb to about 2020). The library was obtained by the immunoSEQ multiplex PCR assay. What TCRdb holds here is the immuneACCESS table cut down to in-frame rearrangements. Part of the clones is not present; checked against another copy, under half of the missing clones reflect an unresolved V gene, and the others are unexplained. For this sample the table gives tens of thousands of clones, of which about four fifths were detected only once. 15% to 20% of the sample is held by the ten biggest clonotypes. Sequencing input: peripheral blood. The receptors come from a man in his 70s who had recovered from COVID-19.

As DNA, the CDR3 is TGTGCCAGCAGTTACCTGCTTGGGCCCCAGTACTTC. Translating it yields CASSYLLGPQYF. J is TRBJ2-5 and V is TRBV28, with D uncertain. This CDR3 region has 12 residues. Germline values: CDR1 MDHEN, CDR2 SYDVKM. With 4 bases removed from V and 9 bases from J, the gap between germline ends came to 12 bases. The complete variable domain, with remaining parts taken from reference TRBV28 and TRBJ2-5, reads DVKVTQSSRYLVKRTGEKVFLECVQDMDHENMFWYRQDPGLGLRLIYFSYDVKMKEKGDIPEGYSVSREKKERFSLILESASTNQTSMYLCASSYLLGPQYFGPGTRLLVL.

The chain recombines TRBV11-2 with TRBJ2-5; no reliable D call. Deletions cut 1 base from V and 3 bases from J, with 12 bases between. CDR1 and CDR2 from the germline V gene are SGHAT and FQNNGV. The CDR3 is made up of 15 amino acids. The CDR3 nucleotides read TGTGCCAGCAGCTTAGGATTACAGCCAGAAGAGACCCAGTACTTC. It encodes CASSLGLQPEETQYF.

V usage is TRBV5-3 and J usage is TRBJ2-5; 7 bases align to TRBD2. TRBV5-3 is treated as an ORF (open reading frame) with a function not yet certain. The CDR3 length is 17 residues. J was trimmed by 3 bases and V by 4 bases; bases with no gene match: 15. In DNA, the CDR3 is TGTGCCAGAAGCCGGGGACTGCTGGGCGGGGGAAAAGAGACCCAGTACTTC. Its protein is CARSRGLLGGGKETQYF.